The 29 T cell receptor beta chains reported below all come from one sample, sequenced in a study of T cell changes during pregnancy in multiple sclerosis. Data came from immunoSEQ multiplex PCR; TCRdb stores just in-frame clones and leaves some out. The sample carries around 97,000 clones, roughly nine tenths recorded once. Material: peripheral blood, obtained after pregnancy. The receptors derive from a female donor with multiple sclerosis, enrolled in a pregnancy study.

V usage is TRBV6-5 and J usage is TRBJ2-5, with a tentative D call TRBD1 (6 bases). The CDR3 covers 14 residues. The germline V and J ends were trimmed by 0 bases and 6 bases, with 11 bases remaining between them. The germline V gene has CDR1 MNHEY and CDR2 SVGAGI. The DNA for the CDR3 is TGTGCCAGCAGTTACTCAGGGGGAGTTAAGACCCAGTACTTC. Translation: CASSYSGGVKTQYF.

This sequence joins TRBV28 and TRBJ2-2, with 7 nucleotides matching TRBD1. This CDR3 spans 14 amino acids. V lost 10 bases and J lost 6; bases outside the gene matches: 11. From germline, CDR1 is MDHEN and CDR2 SYDVKM. The CDR3 is CATRDSLSSGELFF. CDR3 in DNA: TGTGCCACCCGGGACAGTCTATCTTCCGGGGAGCTGTTTTTT. The variable domain in full, with the rest retrieved from reference TRBV28 and TRBJ2-2, is DVKVTQSSRYLVKRTGEKVFLECVQDMDHENMFWYRQDPGLGLRLIYFSYDVKMKEKGDIPEGYSVSREKKERFSLILESASTNQTSMYLCATRDSLSSGELFFGEGSRLTVL.

The sample holds one count of this clone. The chain couples TRBV4-1 to TRBJ2-7; 9 nucleotides line up with TRBD1. Germline V gives CDR1 MGHRA, CDR2 YSYEKL. The length of the CDR3 is 13 residues. The trim removed 1 base at V and 7 bases at J, leaving 2 bases unmatched. CDR3 coding DNA: TGCGCCAGCAGCCAAGTCGGGACAGGGGAGCAGTACTTC. Translated: CASSQVGTGEQYF.

V gene TRBV7-3 combines with J gene TRBJ2-3; maybe TRBD2 (7 bases). There are 14 residues in the CDR3. V was pared by 5 bases and J by 4 bases, with 13 bases between. In germline, CDR1 is SGHTA, CDR2 FQGTGA. The CDR3 bases are TGTGCCAGCAGCGTAAGGGGGGGTTCAGATACGCAGTATTTT. It translates to CASSVRGGSDTQYF.

The chain recombines TRBV5-1 with TRBJ2-2, with a tentative D call TRBD1 (5 bases). The germline CDR1 and CDR2 sequences are SGHRS and YFSETQ. V lost 0 bases and J lost 5, with 14 bases in between. This CDR3 region has 16 residues. The CDR3 nucleotides read TGCGCCAGCAGCTTGGCCTCAGGGATGAGGACCGGGGAGCTGTTTTTT. Translation: CASSLASGMRTGELFF.

The chain has TRBV9 and TRBJ1-5; D uncertain. The V end was cut by 4 bases, the J end by 10 bases, with 12 bases between. The CDR3 has 12 residues. From germline, CDR1 is SGDLS and CDR2 YYNGEE. The DNA for the CDR3 is TGTGCCAGCAGCCAAGAGGGAGGACCCCAGCATTTT. The encoded protein is CASSQEGGPQHF.

The V call is TRBV5-1, the J call TRBJ1-1; maybe TRBD1 (6 bases). V was clipped by 0 bases and J by 6 bases, with 12 bases between them. Looked up from germline, CDR1 is SGHRS and CDR2 is YFSETQ. The length of the CDR3 is 14 residues. The CDR3 bases are TGCGCCAGCAGCTTGGGGCAGGGGAAGGCTGAAGCTTTCTTT. Translated, it gives CASSLGQGKAEAFF.

The V call is TRBV15, the J call TRBJ2-1; D is uncertain. The germline V gene has CDR1 LNHNV and CDR2 YYDKDF (reference sequence). With 2 bases removed from V and 2 bases from J, the gap between germline ends came to 13 bases. The CDR3 sequence is 16 residues long. The CDR3 DNA follows: TGTGCCACCAGCAGACCCGTAATGGTAGCCTACAATGAGCAGTTCTTC. Residues: CATSRPVMVAYNEQFF.

The rearrangement links TRBV28 to TRBJ2-7, with 9 nucleotides matching TRBD2. CDR3 length: 15 amino acids. Trimming took 11 bases from V and 0 from J; bases not matched to a gene: 11. Germline values: CDR1 MDHEN, CDR2 SYDVKM. The CDR3 here is CAHSVPGLASYEQYF. DNA of the CDR3: TGTGCCCACTCAGTACCGGGACTAGCCTCCTACGAGCAGTACTTC.

The gene calls are TRBV4-2 and TRBJ2-7; 9 positions match TRBD2. Germline CDR1 reads LGHNA; CDR2 reads YNFKEQ. CDR3 length equals 15 residues. J gave up 2 bases and V 1 base, and 3 bases lay outside the gene matches. DNA for the CDR3: TGTGCCAGCAGCCAAGGACTAGCGGATACCTACGAGCAGTACTTC. The encoded protein is CASSQGLADTYEQYF.

In this sample, this clone turned up once. This sequence joins TRBV6-6 and TRBJ2-2; TRBD2 is a possible D gene (5 bases). CDR1 and CDR2 (germline): MNHNY, SVGAGI (reference sequence). Trimming pared 3 bases from V and 0 bases from J, leaving 11 bases between. The length of the CDR3 is 16 residues. The CDR3 nucleotides read TGTGCCAGCAGTTATGCGAGAGGGACGAACACCGGGGAGCTGTTTTTT. It translates to CASSYARGTNTGELFF.

V gene TRBV28 combines with J gene TRBJ1-5, with D unresolved. The CDR3 spans 15 residues. V was trimmed by 3 bases and J by 0 bases, leaving 9 bases between them. Looked up from germline, CDR1 is MDHEN and CDR2 is SYDVKM. The CDR3 region has the DNA TGTGCCAGCAGTTTTTATGGCGGTAGCAATCAGCCCCAGCATTTT. Translation gives CASSFYGGSNQPQHF.

The CDR3 nucleotides read TGTGCCAGCAGCTTAGACAGGGTCTCCGAGCAGTACTTC. Its protein product is CASSLDRVSEQYF. V is TRBV7-7 and J is TRBJ2-7; D is perhaps TRBD1 (6 bases). With 1 base removed from V and 6 bases from J, the gap between germline ends came to 10 bases. Germline CDR1 is SSHAT and CDR2 is FNYEAQ (reference sequence). The CDR3 has 13 residues.

This rearrangement joins TRBV20-1 to TRBJ2-7, with D possibly matching TRBD2 (5 bases). With 6 bases removed from V and 5 bases from J, the gap between germline ends came to 11 bases. CDR1 is DFQATT and CDR2 is SNEGSKA in the germline V gene (reference sequence). This CDR3 is 11 amino acids long. The CDR3 DNA follows: TGCAGTGCCGCAGCGGTCCACGAGCAGTACTTC. Encoded protein: CSAAAVHEQYF.

This sequence joins TRBV28 and TRBJ1-5; TRBD1 matches 7 bases. Germline CDR1 is MDHEN and CDR2 is SYDVKM. CDR3 size: 13 residues. V lost 6 bases to trimming and J lost 6 bases; unmatched junction nucleotides: 5. The CDR3 DNA sequence: TGTGCCAGCAGGGTACAGGGGATTCAGCCCCAGCATTTT. It yields the protein CASRVQGIQPQHF.

The chain carries TRBV29-1 and TRBJ1-2, with D hard to call. V lost 5 bases, J lost 8 bases, and 12 bases lay in between. Germline loops: CDR1 SQVTM, CDR2 ANQGSEA. There are 11 residues in the CDR3. CDR3 sequence reads: CSVRGLRGYTF. The CDR3 DNA follows: TGCAGCGTTAGAGGTTTACGGGGCTACACCTTC. Full variable domain (outside the CDR3, taken from reference TRBV29-1 and TRBJ1-2): SAVISQKPSRDICQRGTSLTIQCQVDSQVTMMFWYRQQPGQSLTLIATANQGSEATYESGFVIDKFPISRPNLTFSTLTVSNMSPEDSSIYLCSVRGLRGYTFGSGTRLTVV.

The chain recombines TRBV7-2 with TRBJ1-5; possible D gene TRBD1, 6 bases. This CDR3 contains 17 residues. V was trimmed by 5 bases and J by 2 bases, leaving 19 bases between them. Germline V gives CDR1 SGHTA, CDR2 FQGNSA. The CDR3 spells CASSPRTVRIGNQPQHF. The CDR3 DNA sequence: TGTGCCAGCAGCCCCCGGACAGTGAGGATTGGCAATCAGCCCCAGCATTTT.

The genes are TRBV9 and TRBJ2-2; D possibly corresponds to TRBD2 (5 bases). The V end was cut by 4 bases, the J end by 0 bases, with 10 bases between. Germline V gene sequence: CDR1 SGDLS, CDR2 YYNGEE. The CDR3 loop spans 15 amino acids. CDR3 DNA sequence: TGTGCCAGCAGCCCCAGCGGTACGAACACCGGGGAGCTGTTTTTT. Translated: CASSPSGTNTGELFF.

The gene calls are TRBV6-6 and TRBJ2-3; 11 nucleotides agree with TRBD1. The length of the CDR3 is 15 residues. V lost 6 bases, J lost 4 bases, and 6 bases stayed unmatched. Germline CDR1 reads MNHNY; CDR2 reads SVGAGI (reference sequence). This chain's CDR3 is CASSRTGGTSDTQYF. The CDR3 DNA sequence: TGTGCCAGCAGCCGGACAGGGGGCACCTCAGATACGCAGTATTTT.

This chain joins TRBV13 and TRBJ1-2; TRBD1 might be the D (6 bases). Germline V gene sequence: CDR1 PRHDT, CDR2 FYEKMQ (reference sequence). The CDR3 has 14 residues. V was clipped by 3 bases and J by 4 bases, with 12 bases between them. The CDR3 coding sequence is TGTGCCAGCAGCTTTCTGGACAGCCGCTATGGCTACACCTTC. Translated: CASSFLDSRYGYTF.

The V and J genes are TRBV5-1 and TRBJ2-7; TRBD2 aligns across 8 bases. V was pared by 0 bases and J by 7 bases, with 9 bases of the junction left unmatched. Germline lookup yields CDR1 SGHRS and CDR2 YFSETQ. The CDR3 is made up of 15 amino acids. CDR3 DNA sequence: TGCGCCAGCAGCTTGGGGGGGACTAGTGCGGGGGAGCAGTACTTC. Translated: CASSLGGTSAGEQYF.

V and J are TRBV2 and TRBJ1-1; D is uncertain. Trimming pared 7 bases from V and 6 bases from J, leaving 21 bases between. This CDR3 contains 15 residues. The germline CDR1 and CDR2 sequences are SNHLY and FYNNEI. Here the CDR3 DNA reads TGTGCCAGCACTATCTTTGGAGGAGATAGCGCTGAAGCTTTCTTT. This gives the protein CASTIFGGDSAEAFF.

The CDR3 DNA reads as TGTGCCAGCAGCCTCCGGGAAACCGGCGAGCAGTACTTC. Encoded protein: CASSLRETGEQYF. The V gene is TRBV14, the J gene TRBJ2-7, with a tentative D call TRBD2 (5 bases). Trimming took off 4 bases at V and 6 bases at J, with 13 bases between the two ends. This CDR3 comprises 13 residues. The germline gives CDR1 SGHDN, CDR2 FVKESK.

This clone was recorded once. This chain uses TRBV15 with TRBJ2-3; 9 bases fit TRBD1. This CDR3 spans 17 amino acids. J gave up 1 base and V 0 bases, and 5 bases lay outside the gene matches. Germline assignment: CDR1 LNHNV and CDR2 YYDKDF (reference sequence). The DNA of the CDR3 is TGTGCCACCAGCAGAGATAGTTGGGACAGGGGCACAGATACGCAGTATTTT. Translating it yields CATSRDSWDRGTDTQYF.

The chain has TRBV27 and TRBJ2-3; 13 nucleotides agree with TRBD2. CDR3 size: 16 residues. With 5 bases clipped from V and 5 bases from J, the junction kept 7 bases outside the gene matches. Germline values: CDR1 MNHEY, CDR2 SMNVEV (reference sequence). CDR3: CASSPPTSGGRDTQYF. The DNA of the CDR3 is TGTGCCAGCAGTCCCCCGACTAGCGGGGGGAGAGATACGCAGTATTTT.

CDR3 in DNA: TGCGCCAGCAGCGGCAGAGGCTCGAGCTCCTACGAGCAGTACTTC. As protein: CASSGRGSSSYEQYF. The chain couples TRBV4-1 to TRBJ2-7; D is undetermined. V was pared by 5 bases and J by 0 bases, with 14 bases between. Looked up from germline, CDR1 is MGHRA and CDR2 is YSYEKL. The CDR3 loop spans 15 amino acids.

DNA for the CDR3: TGTGCCAGCAGGACAGACAGGGAGTATACTGAAGCTTTCTTT. It yields the protein CASRTDREYTEAFF. The chain uses TRBV6-1 and TRBJ1-1; 7 nucleotides agree with TRBD1. Germline V gene lookup returns CDR1 MNHNS and CDR2 SASEGT. The CDR3 has 14 amino acids. Trimming removed 6 bases from V and 5 bases from J; junction bases left unmatched: 9.

The genes are TRBV19 and TRBJ2-5; D is perhaps TRBD1 (7 bases). The CDR3 has 15 residues. Trimming shortened V by 4 bases and J by 2 bases, and 14 bases separated the two germline ends. Germline V gene sequence: CDR1 LNHDA, CDR2 SQIVND (reference sequence). CDR3 protein: CASSTGAGQQETQYF. For the CDR3, the DNA is TGTGCCAGTAGTACCGGGGCGGGACAGCAAGAGACCCAGTACTTC.

The CDR3 reads CASSSPRGENTEAFF. The DNA of the CDR3 is TGTGCCAGCAGTTCCCCCCGGGGAGAGAACACTGAAGCTTTCTTT. The chain recombines TRBV28 with TRBJ1-1; no firm D call. The V gene lost 4 bases and the J gene lost 1 base, with 13 bases spanning the gap. CDR1 MDHEN and CDR2 SYDVKM come from the germline V gene. CDR3 size: 15 residues. The variable domain in full, completed from reference TRBV28 and TRBJ1-1, reads DVKVTQSSRYLVKRTGEKVFLECVQDMDHENMFWYRQDPGLGLRLIYFSYDVKMKEKGDIPEGYSVSREKKERFSLILESASTNQTSMYLCASSSPRGENTEAFFGQGTRLTVV.